These T cell receptor beta chains were read from a single sample in a study of blood T cell repertoires in COVID-19. Some clones are missing from TCRdb's copy, which holds only in-frame ones; the method was immunoSEQ multiplex PCR. The sample comprises about 180,000 clones, around 83% of which are singletons, and under 6.5% rests with the top ten. Sequenced sample: peripheral blood. These receptors were taken from a woman between 50 and 59 years old with COVID-19, enrolled during active disease. The CDR3 runs from the conserved cysteine through the conserved F or W. A D gene is named only where the DNA matches it firmly. Part of the rows lack a size; the others show once, few, many or a class for expanded clones.

V gene	clone size	D gene	J gene	CDR3 protein	CDR3 DNA
TRBV3-1/TRBV3-2	NA	NA	TRBJ2-7	CASSPQRSAYEQYF	TGTGCCAGCAGCCCGCAGCGGTCCGCCTACGAGCAGTACTTC
TRBV6-1	NA	NA	TRBJ1-1	CASSEGVWGSVRNTEAFF	TGTGCCAGCAGTGAAGGAGTCTGGGGCTCGGTGAGGAACACTGAAGCTTTCTTT
TRBV7-9	NA	NA	TRBJ1-2	CASSLGQTANYGYTF	TGTGCCAGCAGCTTAGGACAAACGGCTAACTATGGCTACACCTTC
TRBV6-2/TRBV6-3	NA	NA	TRBJ2-7	CASSEGQLSSYEQYF	TGTGCCAGCAGTGAGGGACAACTAAGCTCCTACGAGCAGTACTTC
TRBV5-1	few	TRBD1	TRBJ1-1	CASSWTGGGNTEAFF	TGCGCCAGCAGCTGGACAGGAGGGGGGAACACTGAAGCTTTCTTT
TRBV6-6	NA	TRBD1	TRBJ1-4	CASSYPSGGAHEKLFF	TGTGCCAGCAGTTACCCGTCAGGGGGCGCCCATGAAAAACTGTTTTTT
TRBV23-1	NA	TRBD1	TRBJ2-7	CASSQYRQGIKEQYF	TGCGCCAGCAGTCAATACCGACAGGGGATCAAGGAGCAGTACTTC
TRBV7-6	NA	TRBD2	TRBJ2-7	CASSLGLAGDYEQYF	TGTGCCAGCAGCTTAGGTCTAGCGGGGGACTACGAGCAGTACTTC
TRBV5-5	once	TRBD1	TRBJ1-5	CASRRDSSDQPQHF	TGTGCCAGCAGGAGGGACAGTTCCGATCAGCCCCAGCATTTT
TRBV6-1	once	NA	TRBJ1-2	CASSEDSRYGYTF	TGTGCCAGCAGTGAAGACAGCCGATATGGCTACACCTTC
TRBV4-1	NA	NA	TRBJ1-4	CASSPPGVVNEKLFF	TGCGCCAGCAGCCCCCCGGGAGTCGTTAATGAAAAACTGTTTTTT
TRBV11-1	NA	NA	TRBJ1-2	CASSFRQGSLRGYTF	TGTGCCAGCAGCTTCCGTCAGGGAAGTTTGAGAGGCTACACCTTC
TRBV28	NA	NA	TRBJ2-3	CASSLEGSSTDTQYF	TGTGCCAGCAGTTTAGAGGGATCTAGCACAGATACGCAGTATTTT
TRBV5-1	NA	TRBD1	TRBJ1-2	CASRRDRGDYGYTF	TGCGCCAGCAGACGGGACAGAGGTGACTATGGCTACACCTTC
TRBV21-1	NA	NA	TRBJ1-2	CASSQSGTGDGGYTF	TGTGCCAGCAGCCAATCCGGGACAGGGGATGGAGGCTACACCTTC
TRBV10-3	NA	TRBD2	TRBJ2-1	CAIGKGLAGNNEQFF	TGTGCCATTGGAAAGGGACTAGCGGGGAACAATGAGCAGTTCTTC
TRBV10-3	NA	TRBD1	TRBJ2-7	CAISRIKTGGAYEQYF	TGTGCCATCAGCCGCATAAAGACAGGGGGAGCCTACGAGCAGTACTTC
TRBV27	NA	NA	TRBJ1-1	CASGLSGATEAFF	TGTGCCAGCGGCCTATCAGGGGCCACTGAAGCTTTCTTT
TRBV3-1/TRBV3-2	once	TRBD1	TRBJ1-2	CASSQGRQGAPTF	TGTGCCAGCAGCCAAGGTCGCCAGGGGGCCCCCACCTTC
TRBV9	NA	NA	TRBJ1-1	CASSVGAESEAFF	TGTGCCAGCAGCGTAGGAGCGGAGAGTGAAGCTTTCTTT
TRBV5-1	once	TRBD1	TRBJ2-7	CASSLAVTGGHRGSYEQYF	TGCGCCAGCAGCTTGGCCGTGACAGGGGGTCACAGGGGCTCCTACGAGCAGTACTTC
TRBV7-9	NA	TRBD2	TRBJ2-1	CASSIAGLAVIEQFF	TGTGCCAGCAGTATAGCGGGACTAGCCGTGATTGAGCAGTTCTTC
TRBV21-1	NA	NA	TRBJ1-3	CASTLSRTGELGNTIYF	TGTGCCAGCACCCTATCTAGGACAGGAGAACTTGGAAACACCATATATTTT
TRBV7-4	NA	TRBD1	TRBJ2-1	CASSMSRDRLGVF	TGTGCCAGCAGCATGTCCCGGGACAGGCTCGGGGTCTTC